Here is one T cell receptor (beta chain) with its context. TCRdb's copy holds only in-frame clones and misses some; the assay was immunoSEQ multiplex PCR. Found here are tens of thousands of clones, just over 90% of them singletons; the top ten hold 2.5% to 3%. The data were taken from a study of T cell changes during pregnancy in multiple sclerosis. With 3 bases clipped from V and 2 bases from J, the junction kept 1 base outside the gene matches. CDR3 size: 13 residues. Germline V lookup: CDR1 MDHEN, CDR2 SYDVKM. Sequencing was performed on peripheral blood, taken before pregnancy. V gene TRBV28 combines with J gene TRBJ2-7; the match to TRBD1 covers 7 bases. This TCR came from a female donor with multiple sclerosis, enrolled in a pregnancy study. CDR3 sequence: CASSLGQTYEQYF. In nucleotides, the CDR3 is TGTGCCAGCAGTTTGGGACAGACCTACGAGCAGTACTTC.